This T cell receptor (beta chain) was sequenced in a study of T cells in Graves' hyperthyroidism and ophthalmopathy. Study information: Sampling of peripheral blood happened at initial diagnosis, prior to any treatment. Findings of the study overall: Blood also carried most thyroid clonotypes expanded above 0.001. Ophthalmopathy was model-predicted a median about six months pre-onset.

The germline V gene has CDR1 SGDLS and CDR2 YYNGEE. V gave up 4 bases and J gave up 2 bases, with 17 bases separating them. The CDR3 contains 16 residues. The sample holds a few counts of this clonotype. Antigen unknown. Authors of the study amplified TCR beta CDR3 regions from RNA transcripts. Carried out on the TCR CDR3, a first-round RT-PCR used the HTBI primer set. TCRdb re-called the multiplex PCR reads through MiXCR, storing one row per CDR3 protein. The sample includes 340,000 or so distinct CDR3 sequences, around a sixth seen only once; the top ten take around a third. This TCR was recovered from a man younger than 40 with Graves' hyperthyroidism. The J gene is TRBJ2-3, the V gene TRBV9, with D perhaps TRBD2 (6 bases). The sequenced sample was blood. The CDR3: CASSPRFSGLTDTQYF. The CDR3 DNA is TGTGCCAGCAGCCCTCGCTTCTCGGGACTCACAGATACGCAGTATTTT.